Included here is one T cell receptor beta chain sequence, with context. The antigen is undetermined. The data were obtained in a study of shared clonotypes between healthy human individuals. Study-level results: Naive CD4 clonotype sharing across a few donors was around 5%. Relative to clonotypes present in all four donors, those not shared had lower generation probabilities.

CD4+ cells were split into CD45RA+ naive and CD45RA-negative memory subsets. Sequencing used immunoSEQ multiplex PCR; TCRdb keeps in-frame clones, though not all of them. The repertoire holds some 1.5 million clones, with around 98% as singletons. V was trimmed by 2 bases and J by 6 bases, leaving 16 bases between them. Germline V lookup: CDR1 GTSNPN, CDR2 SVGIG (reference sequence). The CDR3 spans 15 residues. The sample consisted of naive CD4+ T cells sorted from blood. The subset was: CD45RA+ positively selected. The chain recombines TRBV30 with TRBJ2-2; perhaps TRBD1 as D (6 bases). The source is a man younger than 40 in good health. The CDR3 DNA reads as TGTGCCTGGAGTCAACTTTTGGGGGCCTCCGGGGAGCTGTTTTTT. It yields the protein CAWSQLLGASGELFF.